This is a list of T cell receptor beta chains from one sample in a study of blood T cell repertoires in COVID-19. Here immunoSEQ multiplex PCR was the method, and the copy in TCRdb shows in-frame clones only, minus some. There are about 69,000 clones in the sample; approximately 90% occur only once, and 2% lies in the top ten. Sequences were obtained from peripheral blood. The receptor set was obtained from a man between 25 and 39 years old with acute or convalescent COVID-19. Both conserved end residues are part of each CDR3. The D gene is left open where the match is weak. Some rows mark clone size as missing; the rest say once, few, many or name a class of expanded clone.

j_call,d_call,clone_size,v_call,cdr3_nt,cdr3_aa
TRBJ2-5,TRBD2,.,TRBV19,TGTGCCAGTAGCCGGGGGGGGGTTAGAGAGACCCAGTACTTC,CASSRGGVRETQYF
TRBJ1-6,.,.,TRBV3-1/TRBV3-2,TGTGCCAGCAGAAACGGGCGGGGCCCCTATAATTCACCCCTCCACTTT,CASRNGRGPYNSPLHF
TRBJ1-4,TRBD1,.,TRBV7-9,TGTGCCAGCAGCACCCACTTTGGACAGGGGGCCGAAAAACTGTTTTTT,CASSTHFGQGAEKLFF
TRBJ2-1,TRBD1,.,TRBV10-3,TGTGCCATCAGTGACCCAGACAGGGTGGGATACAATGAGCAGTTCTTC,CAISDPDRVGYNEQFF
TRBJ2-3,.,once,TRBV6-5,TGTGCCAGCAGTTACCCGGGAGCGGGCACAGATACGCAGTATTTT,CASSYPGAGTDTQYF
TRBJ2-5,TRBD2,.,TRBV18,TGTGCCAGCTCACGACAAATAACTAGCGGAGATCACCAAGAGACCCAGTACTTC,CASSRQITSGDHQETQYF
TRBJ2-1,TRBD2,.,TRBV4-1,TGCGCCAGCAGCCAAGAGGGGACTAGCGGGAGGGGGTATGAGCAGTTCTTC,CASSQEGTSGRGYEQFF
TRBJ2-2,.,.,TRBV18,TGTGCCAGCTCACCAGACAGGGGGGAGCTGTTTTTT,CASSPDRGELFF
TRBJ1-2,.,.,TRBV7-2,TGTGCCAGCAGCCCCGGAGGTGGGGGGGGATATGGCTACACCTTC,CASSPGGGGGYGYTF
TRBJ2-5,TRBD1,.,TRBV11-2,TGTGCCAGCAGCCCCCCAGGGACAGGGATAGGGGGGGAGACCCAGTACTTC,CASSPPGTGIGGETQYF
TRBJ1-1,TRBD1,.,TRBV19,TGTGCCAGTAGAACCGGGACAGGGAACCCTGAAGCTTTCTTT,CASRTGTGNPEAFF
TRBJ2-1,TRBD2,.,TRBV18,TGTGCCAGCTCACCAGGGGCTAGCGGGAGGACCTTTGGCAATGAGCAGTTCTTC,CASSPGASGRTFGNEQFF
TRBJ1-1,.,.,TRBV2,TGTGCCAGCAGTGGCAGGAACACTGAAGCTTTCTTT,CASSGRNTEAFF
TRBJ1-2,.,.,TRBV7-2,TGTGCCAGCACCTTAGGGGCATCGACAGTTAACTATGGCTACACCTTC,CASTLGASTVNYGYTF
TRBJ2-1,TRBD2,.,TRBV6-1,TGTGCCAGCAGTGAGAGGCCCCCGGGACTAGCGGGGGGGATCTACAATGAGCAGTTCTTC,CASSERPPGLAGGIYNEQFF
TRBJ2-2,TRBD1,.,TRBV7-9,TGTGCCAGCAGCCCGAATACTCCGGGACAGCTGAACACCGGGGAGCTGTTTTTT,CASSPNTPGQLNTGELFF
TRBJ1-5,.,.,TRBV6-2/TRBV6-3,TGTGCCAGCAGTTACTCGAGGACACTCAATCAGCCCCAGCATTTT,CASSYSRTLNQPQHF
TRBJ1-2,.,.,TRBV9,TGTGCCAGCAGCCGACCCTCGGGGGGGCATGGCTACACCTTC,CASSRPSGGHGYTF
TRBJ2-3,TRBD2,once,TRBV5-1,TGCGCCAGCAGCTTGGAGCTAGCGGGAGCGCCAGATACGCAGTATTTT,CASSLELAGAPDTQYF
TRBJ1-6,.,.,TRBV7-9,TGTGCCAGCAGCTCGACCCGACACACACCCCTCCACTTT,CASSSTRHTPLHF
TRBJ2-3,TRBD2,.,TRBV7-7,TGTGCTAGCAGTCCGGGACTAGCGGGAGCGAGCACAGATACGCAGTATTTT,CASSPGLAGASTDTQYF
TRBJ2-2,.,.,TRBV27,TGTGCCAGCAGTCAGGGGTATGGCGGGGAGCTGTTTTTT,CASSQGYGGELFF
TRBJ2-1,TRBD2,.,TRBV28,TGTGCCAGCAGTTCTAGCGGAGAAGACAATGAGCAGTTCTTC,CASSSSGEDNEQFF
TRBJ2-4,TRBD2,.,TRBV6-6,TGTGCCAGCAGTTCCGGTCCCCCGGGGGGCAAAAACATTCAGTACTTC,CASSSGPPGGKNIQYF
TRBJ1-2,.,once,TRBV5-1,TGCGCCAGCAGCCCCGGACAGACCTATGGCTACACCTTC,CASSPGQTYGYTF
TRBJ1-1,.,.,TRBV30,TGTGCCTGGGGCCGGGACACCCACACTGAAGCTTTCTTT,CAWGRDTHTEAFF